Sequencing of this T cell receptor (beta chain) was carried out in a study of beta chain features in type 1 diabetes. Study-level findings and limits: Type 1 diabetes patients showed a moderate but significant shortening of TCRB CDR3s in all four CD4+ subsets. The naive, central memory and Treg TCRB repertoires showed an apparent similarity that was greater among patients than among healthy donors.

The isolated RNA, all of it, was reverse transcribed, so expressed TCRB transcripts were what got sequenced. The method was immunoSEQ multiplex PCR; TCRdb's version includes in-frame clones alone and lacks a portion of them. Of over 150,000 clones in the sample, around 8.6% are singletons; the top ten hold about 0.5%. The germline V gene has CDR1 LGHNA and CDR2 YSLEER. This CDR3 is 15 amino acids long. Germline trimming cut 4 bases from V and 3 bases from J; bases unmatched to any gene: 7. Details on this clone: Its target is not known.

There was one heparinised blood draw per donor, averaging around 100 mL. The J gene is TRBJ2-7, the V gene TRBV4-3; 9 bases align to TRBD1. The sample was central memory CD4+ T cells from blood. This sequence originates from a woman between 18 and 29 years old with type 1 diabetes. DNA of the CDR3: TGCGCCAGCAGCCCCCAGACAGGGGGGTTCTACGAGCAGTACTTC. It is translated as CASSPQTGGFYEQYF.